The 24 T cell receptor beta chains given below trace back to one sample, sequenced in a study of OX40 agonist ivuxolimab in advanced cancers. The method behind the library was the immunoSEQ multiplex PCR assay. TCRdb took this table from immuneACCESS and kept in-frame rearrangements with V and J called. Such tables lack part of the clones; where checked against another copy, unresolved V genes explain under half of the gap, and the rest is unexplained. In this sample the table shows roughly 60,000 clones, approximately 91% of which occur a single time. The top ten clonotypes cover about 3.8% of the sample. Sequences were derived from CD4+ or CD8+ T cells sorted from blood, sampled in a trial of the OX40 agonist ivuxolimab. These receptors were obtained from an adult with an advanced solid tumor such as melanoma, head and neck, liver or kidney cancer.

The chain employs TRBV5-6 and TRBJ2-7, with D tentatively TRBD2 (6 bases). Trimming shortened V by 0 bases and J by 0 bases, and 7 bases separated the two germline ends. Germline loops: CDR1 SGHDT, CDR2 YYEEEE. This CDR3 comprises 14 residues. In DNA form, the CDR3 reads TGTGCCAGCAGCTTGGGCGGGAACTCCTACGAGCAGTACTTC. It yields the protein CASSLGGNSYEQYF.

V usage is TRBV6-4 and J usage is TRBJ1-1, with D perhaps TRBD1 (6 bases). Trimming stripped 8 bases from V and 0 bases from J, with 22 bases between. The CDR3 contains 17 residues. Germline CDR1 reads MRHNA; CDR2 reads SNTAGT. CDR3 sequence (DNA): TGTGCCAGCTCGGAAGGGGGGCGCCCCATCATGAACACTGAAGCTTTCTTT. Its translation: CASSEGGRPIMNTEAFF.

The chain couples TRBV7-8 to TRBJ2-1, with D maybe TRBD2 (6 bases). V shed 5 bases and J shed 6 bases, with 11 bases lying between them. Germline values: CDR1 SGHVS, CDR2 FQNEAQ. The CDR3 totals 13 residues. The CDR3 reads CASSGTGPNEQFF. CDR3 DNA: TGTGCCAGCAGCGGGACTGGCCCCAATGAGCAGTTCTTC.

As regards this clone: The sample holds other DNA sequences that translate to the same CDR3. The chain links TRBV27 to TRBJ2-7; 9 bases are a match to TRBD2. This CDR3 region has 14 residues. Germline values: CDR1 MNHEY, CDR2 SMNVEV (reference sequence). Germline trimming cut 2 bases from V and 4 bases from J; bases unmatched to any gene: 3. CDR3 loop: CASSLAGGPYEQYF. In DNA form, the CDR3 reads TGTGCCAGCAGTTTAGCGGGAGGGCCGTACGAGCAGTACTTC.

The chain combines TRBV6-4 with TRBJ2-7; 12 positions agree with TRBD2. This CDR3 contains 15 residues. Looked up from germline, CDR1 is MRHNA and CDR2 is SNTAGT. V shed 2 bases and J 3 bases; nucleotides not matched to a gene: 2. CDR3 region: CASSDGLAGRYEQYF. The CDR3 DNA is TGTGCCAGCAGTGACGGACTAGCGGGGCGCTACGAGCAGTACTTC.

The chain combines TRBV18 with TRBJ2-7; the D gene is possibly TRBD1 (7 bases). Trimming shortened V by 2 bases and J by 2 bases, and 10 bases separated the two germline ends. There are 14 residues in the CDR3. Germline lookup yields CDR1 KGHSH and CDR2 LQKENI. CDR3 nucleotide sequence: TGTGCCAGCTCACCAGGAGGGGGCCCCTACGAGCAGTACTTC. Protein product: CASSPGGGPYEQYF.

The rearrangement joins TRBV19 to TRBJ2-1; 9 bases are shared with TRBD2. V lost 10 bases to trimming and J lost 15 bases; unmatched junction nucleotides: 22. Germline loops: CDR1 LNHDA, CDR2 SQIVND (reference sequence). This CDR3 comprises 15 residues. The CDR3 loop reads CAIYDGSGRTIDGFF. CDR3 sequence (DNA): TGTGCCATTTACGACGGCAGCGGGAGGACAATTGATGGGTTCTTC.

The chain joins TRBV4-1 to TRBJ2-5; possibly TRBD2 for D (7 bases). The CDR3 spans 16 residues. Germline V gives CDR1 MGHRA, CDR2 YSYEKL. Deletions cut 0 bases from V and 5 bases from J, with 16 bases between. CDR3 region: CASSQDREGDGETQYF. The CDR3 DNA reads as TGCGCCAGCAGCCAAGACAGGGAGGGGGACGGGGAGACCCAGTACTTC.

CDR3 residues: CASSALGTGVKSSYEQYF. The CDR3 DNA reads as TGTGCCAGCAGCGCCCTAGGGACAGGGGTGAAGAGCTCCTACGAGCAGTACTTC. The chain has TRBV7-2 and TRBJ2-7, with 10 bases identical to TRBD1. The germline gives CDR1 SGHTA, CDR2 FQGNSA. V shed 5 bases and J 0 bases; nucleotides not matched to a gene: 13. There are 18 residues in the CDR3. Looking up the rest from reference TRBV7-2 and TRBJ2-7 gives the full variable domain: GAGVSQSPSNKVTEKGKDVELRCDPISGHTALYWYRQSLGQGLEFLIYFQGNSAPDKSGLPSDRFSAERTGGSVSTLTIQRTQQEDSAVYLCASSALGTGVKSSYEQYFGPGTRLTVT.

The chain uses TRBV6-1 and TRBJ2-5; 11 nucleotides agree with TRBD2. Germline values: CDR1 MNHNS, CDR2 SASEGT. The V and J ends lost 8 bases and 0 bases, in that order; junction bases with no gene match: 2. This CDR3 is built from 14 residues. The CDR3 coding sequence is TGTGCCAGCTGGACTAGCGGGCACCAAGAGACCCAGTACTTC. Encoded protein: CASWTSGHQETQYF.

The rearrangement uses TRBV28 and TRBJ1-1, with 10 bases aligning to TRBD1. This CDR3 has 20 amino acids. V lost 5 bases to trimming and J lost 0 bases; unmatched junction nucleotides: 18. Germline CDR1 is MDHEN and CDR2 is SYDVKM. The DNA for the CDR3 is TGTGCCAGCAGTCTCATCAAGGTGACAGGGGGCGCTCCGGTGAACACTGAAGCTTTCTTT. It translates to CASSLIKVTGGAPVNTEAFF. The whole variable domain, remainder taken from reference TRBV28 and TRBJ1-1, is DVKVTQSSRYLVKRTGEKVFLECVQDMDHENMFWYRQDPGLGLRLIYFSYDVKMKEKGDIPEGYSVSREKKERFSLILESASTNQTSMYLCASSLIKVTGGAPVNTEAFFGQGTRLTVV.

The chain employs TRBV5-4 and TRBJ2-1, with TRBD2 matching 8 bases. Germline lookup yields CDR1 SGHNT and CDR2 YYREEE (reference sequence). With 5 bases clipped from V and 8 bases from J, the junction kept 12 bases outside the gene matches. The CDR3 extends over 15 amino acids. DNA for the CDR3: TGTGCCAGCAGGATAGCAGGCGGGAGGAGGGATGAGCAGTTCTTC. Its protein is CASRIAGGRRDEQFF.

CDR3 in DNA: TGTGCCAGCAGTTACTACGAAACGGAGACCCAGTACTTC. Residues: CASSYYETETQYF. This chain joins TRBV6-5 and TRBJ2-5; D is ambiguous. From germline, CDR1 is MNHEY and CDR2 SVGAGI. The CDR3 runs to 13 residues. V was clipped by 1 base and J by 5 bases, with 8 bases between them.

V is TRBV7-2 and J is TRBJ2-1, with 10 bases matching TRBD2. Germline V lookup: CDR1 SGHTA, CDR2 FQGNSA. The ends lost 1 base at V and 4 bases at J; junction bases unmatched: 10. The CDR3 consists of 18 residues. CDR3 sequence reads: CASSLDVLAGVSYNEQFF. CDR3 nucleotides: TGTGCCAGCAGCTTAGATGTCCTAGCGGGAGTCAGTTACAATGAGCAGTTCTTC.

V and J are TRBV4-1 and TRBJ2-2; D ambiguous. There are 12 residues in the CDR3. Trimming removed 4 bases from V and 7 bases from J, with 7 bases in between. In germline, CDR1 is MGHRA, CDR2 YSYEKL. The CDR3 sequence: CASSPLFGELFF. The CDR3 nucleotides are TGCGCCAGCAGCCCTCTGTTCGGGGAGCTGTTTTTT.

The chain has TRBV27 and TRBJ2-3; TRBD2 matches 11 bases. The germline V gene encodes CDR1 MNHEY and CDR2 SMNVEV (reference sequence). Germline trimming cut 4 bases from V and 4 bases from J; bases unmatched to any gene: 7. This CDR3 is built from 16 residues. This chain's CDR3 is CASSSLAGGFSDTQYF. The CDR3 nucleotides are TGTGCCAGCAGTTCTCTAGCGGGAGGATTCTCAGATACGCAGTATTTT.

This sequence joins TRBV6-5 and TRBJ2-1; D gene ambiguous. With 5 bases removed from V and 3 bases from J, the gap between germline ends came to 14 bases. Germline lookup yields CDR1 MNHEY and CDR2 SVGAGI. This CDR3 has 15 amino acids. As DNA, the CDR3 is TGTGCCAGCAGTGTTCTTGCTCCAGACTACAATGAGCAGTTCTTC. The encoded protein is CASSVLAPDYNEQFF.

The chain links TRBV6-6 to TRBJ2-3, with a weak D call TRBD2 (5 bases). CDR1 is MNHNY and CDR2 is SVGAGI in the germline V gene (reference sequence). V lost 7 bases, J lost 0 bases, and 11 bases lay in between. The length of the CDR3 is 14 residues. The DNA of the CDR3 is TGTGCCAGCAAATATCCTAGCAGCACAGATACGCAGTATTTT. It codes for CASKYPSSTDTQYF.

The rearrangement links TRBV4-1 to TRBJ1-5; unclear D gene. The ends were cut back, 1 base at V and 4 bases at J, with 14 bases in the middle. The CDR3 runs to 16 residues. CDR1 is MGHRA and CDR2 is YSYEKL in the germline V gene. The CDR3, as DNA: TGCGCCAGCAGCCAAGTGGGCCTTCTCGATAATCAGCCCCAGCATTTT. Encoded protein: CASSQVGLLDNQPQHF.

The rearrangement joins TRBV7-9 to TRBJ2-7; TRBD2 might be the D (5 bases). The CDR3 contains 13 residues. V was trimmed by 2 bases and J by 2 bases, leaving 7 bases between them. CDR1 SEHNR and CDR2 FQNEAQ come from the germline V gene (reference sequence). CDR3 coding DNA: TGTGCCAGCAGCTTAAGAGGGACCTACGAGCAGTACTTC. Translated, it gives CASSLRGTYEQYF. The whole variable domain, remainder taken from reference TRBV7-9 and TRBJ2-7, is DTGVSQNPRHKITKRGQNVTFRCDPISEHNRLYWYRQTLGQGPEFLTYFQNEAQLEKSRLLSDRFSAERPKGSFSTLEIQRTEQGDSAMYLCASSLRGTYEQYFGPGTRLTVT.

The V gene is TRBV27, the J gene TRBJ2-7, with D perhaps assigned TRBD1 or TRBD2 (5 bases each). Trimming shortened V by 3 bases and J by 2 bases, and 14 bases separated the two germline ends. CDR3 length: 15 amino acids. Germline V gene sequence: CDR1 MNHEY, CDR2 SMNVEV (reference sequence). The CDR3 here is CASSLGTDAAYEQYF. In nucleotides, the CDR3 is TGTGCCAGCAGTTTGGGGACGGACGCCGCCTACGAGCAGTACTTC.

The chain recombines TRBV7-9 with TRBJ2-1; 7 bases match TRBD2. This CDR3 has 15 residues. V lost 3 bases to trimming and J lost 8 bases; unmatched junction nucleotides: 10. CDR1 and CDR2 from the germline V gene are SEHNR and FQNEAQ (reference sequence). The CDR3 nucleotides read TGTGCCAGCAGCTTCACCCGGACTAGTTGGCATGAGCAGTTCTTC. This encodes CASSFTRTSWHEQFF.

J is TRBJ1-1 and V is TRBV5-1; D is perhaps TRBD1 (5 bases). The V end was cut by 4 bases, the J end by 0 bases, with 10 bases between. The CDR3 totals 14 residues. CDR1 and CDR2 from the germline V gene are SGHRS and YFSETQ. The CDR3 reads CASSPGTVNTEAFF. The CDR3 region has the DNA TGCGCCAGCAGCCCCGGGACCGTGAACACTGAAGCTTTCTTT. The full variable domain, in which reference TRBV5-1 and TRBJ1-1 provide the parts outside the CDR3, is KAGVTQTPRYLIKTRGQQVTLSCSPISGHRSVSWYQQTPGQGLQFLFEYFSETQRNKGNFPGRFSGRQFSNSRSEMNVSTLELGDSALYLCASSPGTVNTEAFFGQGTRLTVV.

The chain couples TRBV4-3 to TRBJ2-6; 7 nucleotides match TRBD2. Trimming took 0 bases from V and 0 from J; bases not matched to a gene: 5. CDR3 length: 18 residues. Germline V gene sequence: CDR1 LGHNA, CDR2 YSLEER. The CDR3 DNA is TGCGCCAGCAGCCAAGATCGAGCGGGGACCTCTGGGGCCAACGTCCTGACTTTC. Encoded protein: CASSQDRAGTSGANVLTF.